The present T cell receptor (beta chain) was sequenced within a study of blood T cell repertoires in COVID-19. Sequencing used immunoSEQ multiplex PCR; TCRdb keeps in-frame clones, though not all of them. The sample records 140,000 to 150,000 clones, approximately 84% being singletons. The germline V and J ends were trimmed by 6 bases and 0 bases, with 12 bases remaining between them. This CDR3 comprises 15 residues. Germline lookup yields CDR1 LNHDA and CDR2 SQIVND (reference sequence). Sequencing input: peripheral blood. The chain uses TRBV19 and TRBJ2-1, with D maybe TRBD1 (5 bases). The receptor was derived from a human donor with acute or convalescent COVID-19. The donor label of this sample is uncertain. Here the CDR3 DNA reads TGTGCCAGTAGGGCTAGTAGGGGCTCCTACAATGAGCAGTTCTTC. Amino acids: CASRASRGSYNEQFF.